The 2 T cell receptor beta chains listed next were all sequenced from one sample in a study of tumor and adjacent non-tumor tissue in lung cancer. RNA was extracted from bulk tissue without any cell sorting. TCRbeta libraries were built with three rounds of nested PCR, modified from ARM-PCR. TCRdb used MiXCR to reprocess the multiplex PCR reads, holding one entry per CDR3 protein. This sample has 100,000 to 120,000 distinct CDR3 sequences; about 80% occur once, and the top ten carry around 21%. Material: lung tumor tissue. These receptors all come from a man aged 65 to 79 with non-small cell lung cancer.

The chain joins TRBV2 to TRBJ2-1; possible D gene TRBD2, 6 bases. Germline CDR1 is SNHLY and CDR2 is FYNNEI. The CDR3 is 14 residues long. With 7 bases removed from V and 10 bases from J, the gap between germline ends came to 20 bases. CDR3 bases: TGTGCCAGCACGGGTCGGGAGCGTTTCCGGGAGCAGTTCTTC. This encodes CASTGRERFREQFF.

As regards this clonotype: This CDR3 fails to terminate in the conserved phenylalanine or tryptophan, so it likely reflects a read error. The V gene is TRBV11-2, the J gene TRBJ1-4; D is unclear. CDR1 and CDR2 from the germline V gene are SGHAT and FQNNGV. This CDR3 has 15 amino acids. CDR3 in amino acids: CAISSRMGTNEKLFL. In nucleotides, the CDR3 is TGTGCCATCAGCTCTAGAATGGGCACTAATGAAAAACTGTTTTTA.